This T cell receptor beta chain appears in the sequencing data of a study of blood T cell repertoires in COVID-19. Seattle's cohort entered during active infection and was followed longitudinally. The CDR3 spans 15 residues. Germline V gene sequence: CDR1 LNHDA, CDR2 SQIVND (reference sequence). The germline V and J ends were trimmed by 3 bases and 1 base, with 12 bases remaining between them. Generated by immunoSEQ multiplex PCR, the TCRdb table keeps only in-frame clones and is missing some. The repertoire has fewer than 400,000 clones, under 90% of them found once; the top ten carry over 1.5%. The sample comprised peripheral blood. This clonotype was obtained from a woman under 40 with COVID-19, enrolled during active disease. The J gene is TRBJ1-1, the V gene TRBV19; no reliable D call. The CDR3 protein is CASSIPSTGNTEAFF. As DNA, the CDR3 is TGTGCCAGTAGTATCCCTAGCACGGGGAACACTGAAGCTTTCTTT.